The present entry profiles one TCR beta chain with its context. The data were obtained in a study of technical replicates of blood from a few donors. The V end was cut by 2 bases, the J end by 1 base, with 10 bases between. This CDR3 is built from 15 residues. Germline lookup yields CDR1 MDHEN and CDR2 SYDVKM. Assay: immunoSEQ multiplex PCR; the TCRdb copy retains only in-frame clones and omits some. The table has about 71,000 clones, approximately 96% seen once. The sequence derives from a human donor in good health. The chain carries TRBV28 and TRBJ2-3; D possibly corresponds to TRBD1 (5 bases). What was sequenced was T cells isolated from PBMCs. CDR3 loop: CASSLRMGRTDTQYF. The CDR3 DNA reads TGTGCCAGCAGTTTACGTATGGGGCGCACAGATACGCAGTATTTT.